The 22 T cell receptor beta chains in this list originate from one sample, sequenced in a study of monozygotic twins with inflammatory bowel disease. TCRdb re-called the 5' RACE reads; one entry per CDR3 protein, DNA not given. Its listing shows 150,000 to 200,000 distinct CDR3 sequences. Sequenced material: blood. These receptors were collected from a human donor with ulcerative colitis or Crohn's disease, or a healthy co-twin of an affected twin (not recorded which).

The chain links TRBV5-1 to TRBJ2-7; absent DNA, TCRdb's TRBD2 call cannot be checked. Germline V gene sequence: CDR1 SGHRS, CDR2 YFSETQ. The CDR3 has 15 residues. CDR3: CASSLRLAGGDEQYF.

The chain has TRBV24-1 and TRBJ1-3. Germline V gene lookup returns CDR1 KGHDR and CDR2 SFDVKD. The CDR3 covers 11 residues. The CDR3 loop is CATSLGNTIYF.

The chain links TRBV20-1 to TRBJ2-1; TCRdb's D gene call, TRBD2, goes unchecked for lack of DNA. The CDR3 spans 17 residues. Germline lookup yields CDR1 DFQATT and CDR2 SNEGSKA (reference sequence). The CDR3 loop reads CSARDVQREGQGYEQFF.

The chain couples TRBV3-1 to TRBJ2-2; TCRdb's assignment of TRBD2 cannot be checked, as there is no DNA. The CDR3 runs to 18 residues. Looked up from germline, CDR1 is LGHDT and CDR2 is YNNKEL (reference sequence). This CDR3 is CASSQEGLAGVSAGELFF.

This chain uses TRBV5-1 with TRBJ2-7; TCRdb returns TRBD2, unconfirmable since there is no DNA. The CDR3 sequence is 15 residues long. CDR1 is SGHRS, CDR2 YFSETQ, per germline. The CDR3: CASSLSGLAVYEQYF.

The chain has TRBV10-3 and TRBJ2-3; the TCRdb D gene call, TRBD2, has no DNA to confirm it. Per the germline V gene, CDR1 is ENHRY and CDR2 is SYGVKD. There are 14 residues in the CDR3. This CDR3 is CAISGGSPTDTQYF.

This CDR3 reads CASSPAGASGGQETQYF. V and J are TRBV5-4 and TRBJ2-5; the D gene TCRdb calls, TRBD2, cannot be checked with no DNA. The CDR3 covers 17 residues. Germline V gives CDR1 SGHNT, CDR2 YYREEE (reference sequence).

The CDR3 loop reads CASSPFDSYNSPLHF. The chain combines TRBV5-5 with TRBJ1-6. Germline CDR1 reads SGHKS; CDR2 reads YYEKEE (reference sequence). The CDR3 totals 15 residues.

This chain connects TRBV20-1 to TRBJ1-2; TCRdb's D call of TRBD1 is untestable without DNA. This CDR3 spans 12 amino acids. The germline gives CDR1 DFQATT, CDR2 SNEGSKA (reference sequence). Here the CDR3 reads CSAREKGYGYTF.

V usage is TRBV10-3 and J usage is TRBJ1-3; TCRdb indicates TRBD1, and absent DNA this call remains unverified. The CDR3 has 22 residues. Looked up from germline, CDR1 is ENHRY and CDR2 is SYGVKD. CDR3: CAISESRSRDAVMPRSGNTIYF.

The rearrangement joins TRBV5-6 to TRBJ2-2; TCRdb selects TRBD2, and the lack of DNA leaves this call unchecked. This CDR3 spans 19 amino acids. Per the germline V gene, CDR1 is SGHDT and CDR2 is YYEEEE. The CDR3 here is CASSTSWTSGRAYTGELFF.

The chain is built from TRBV6-6 and TRBJ1-1. Germline-derived CDR1 and CDR2 are MNHNY and SVGAGI (reference sequence). This CDR3 contains 13 residues. The CDR3 loop reads CASSPNTNTEAFF.

J is TRBJ2-1 and V is TRBV5-6; lacking DNA, the TRBD2 call made by TCRdb goes unchecked. The CDR3 is made up of 12 amino acids. The V gene's germline CDR1 is SGHDT and CDR2 YYEEEE. The CDR3 spells CASNTLANEQFF.

This CDR3 is CASSPSGKVWAYEQYF. The J gene is TRBJ2-7, the V gene TRBV4-2. The CDR3 has 16 amino acids. CDR1 is LGHNA and CDR2 is YNFKEQ in the germline V gene.

The V call is TRBV5-4, the J call TRBJ2-1; TCRdb's D call, TRBD1, is unchecked because there is no DNA. Germline CDR1 SGHNT, CDR2 YYREEE (reference sequence). The CDR3 has 14 residues. CDR3: CASKSGTENNEQFF.

This sequence joins TRBV30 and TRBJ1-2; TCRdb reports TRBD1, a call that lacks DNA to check it against. The CDR3 is made up of 18 amino acids. The germline CDR1 and CDR2 sequences are GTSNPN and SVGIG (reference sequence). CDR3 loop: CAWSVRIRWSPGGYGYTF.

The rearrangement joins TRBV5-1 to TRBJ1-4; TCRdb names TRBD1, which stays unverified in the absence of DNA. The CDR3 sequence is 15 residues long. CDR1 is SGHRS, CDR2 YFSETQ, per germline. Here the CDR3 reads CASSLSGGSNEKLFF.

V and J are TRBV30 and TRBJ1-6; the D call from TCRdb, TRBD1, cannot be confirmed without DNA. This CDR3 spans 12 amino acids. In germline, CDR1 is GTSNPN, CDR2 SVGIG (reference sequence). CDR3 sequence reads: CAWSPGNSPLHF.

This chain joins TRBV9 and TRBJ2-3; TCRdb's D call, TRBD1, is unchecked because there is no DNA. The CDR3 extends over 16 amino acids. Germline loops: CDR1 SGDLS, CDR2 YYNGEE. The CDR3 here is CASSSRTGETTDTQYF. Complete variable domain (other parts from reference TRBV9 and TRBJ2-3): DSGVTQTPKHLITATGQRVTLRCSPRSGDLSVYWYQQSLDQGLQFLIQYYNGEERAKGNILERFSAQQFPDLHSELNLSSLELGDSALYFCASSSRTGETTDTQYFGPGTRLTVL.

J is TRBJ2-2 and V is TRBV30; TCRdb returns TRBD1, unconfirmable since there is no DNA. Germline V lookup: CDR1 GTSNPN, CDR2 SVGIG (reference sequence). This CDR3 comprises 13 residues. CDR3 sequence reads: CAWTPGGPGELFF. Full variable domain (outside the CDR3, taken from reference TRBV30 and TRBJ2-2): SQTIHQWPATLVQPVGSPLSLECTVEGTSNPNLYWYRQAAGRGLQLLFYSVGIGQISSEVPQNLSASRPQDRQFILSSKKLLLSDSGFYLCAWTPGGPGELFFGEGSRLTVL.

The chain is built from TRBV5-8 and TRBJ1-5. The CDR3 contains 15 residues. Per the germline V gene, CDR1 is SGHTS and CDR2 is YDEGEE. CDR3 sequence reads: CASRLWGIGNQPQHF.

V gene TRBV7-2 combines with J gene TRBJ1-3; without DNA, the TCRdb call of TRBD1 cannot be checked. Germline CDR1 SGHTA, CDR2 FQGNSA. The CDR3 sequence is 17 residues long. CDR3 region: CASSLNGHRYSGNTIYF.